These T cell receptor beta chains were read from a single sample in a study of beta chain features in type 1 diabetes. The data were produced by immunoSEQ multiplex PCR, yet TCRdb's version contains in-frame clones alone and is incomplete. The sample yields 310,000 or so clones, approximately 10% seen once. The sequenced sample consisted of naive CD4+ T cells from blood. Every receptor here comes from a woman in her thirties in good health. The conserved cysteine and the conserved F or W are not part of the CDR3 here.

CDR3: AWSFSGGGANYGYT
V: TRBV30

CDR3: ASSLSRELGIQY
V: TRBV7-2

CDR3: ASSGAGGEQF
V: TRBV6-1

CDR3: ASSFGGARNEQF
V: TRBV11-3

CDR3: ASSYSRTPGNQPQH
V: TRBV6-5

CDR3: ASSLSGKNIQY
V: TRBV11-3

CDR3: ASSYSTTQETQY
V: TRBV6-5

CDR3: ASKKGLAGQETQY
V: TRBV28

CDR3: ASSSGRAYEQY
V: TRBV2

CDR3: ASSTQPGKHSGANVLT
V: TRBV19

CDR3: ASSLAGQGAISNQPQH
V: TRBV28

CDR3: ASSQAPGARGKETQY
V: TRBV14

CDR3: ASSERAGGLGEQY
V: TRBV2

CDR3: ASSYGRQIMNTEAF
V: TRBV6-6

CDR3: ASSLTGQQPSRH
V: TRBV27

CDR3: ASRENAGRELF
V: TRBV27

CDR3: ASTYGGGAGTEAF
V: TRBV5-1

CDR3: ASRQTGISNQPQH
V: TRBV6-5

CDR3: ASRKTGGGRLGYT
V: TRBV28

CDR3: ASSLENQVDGYT
V: TRBV5-1

CDR3: ASSQRTDMAGELF
V: TRBV4-3

CDR3: ASSHRLAGSYNEQF
V: TRBV4-2

CDR3: ASRPGGSSYNEQF
V: TRBV14

CDR3: ASRYRDRLSYEQY
V: TRBV6-5

CDR3: ASSLAGQGPYEQY
V: TRBV7-2

CDR3: ASSPGQAYGYT
V: TRBV7-3

CDR3: ASSFREEKLF
V: TRBV27

CDR3: ASSQDSYSYEQY
V: TRBV7-9

CDR3: ASSFDSSSYNEQF
V: TRBV5-1

CDR3: ASSTHLAGVETQY
V: TRBV7-2

CDR3: ASSLVGGEKTGELF
V: TRBV11-2